This TCR beta chain was observed in a study of blood T cell repertoires in COVID-19. As for the study in general: PBMCs, B-cell-depleted T cells, or T cells provided the cDNA or gDNA that made up the material.

Trimming at V came to 5 bases and at J to 2 bases, leaving 1 base not matched to a gene. CDR3 length equals 13 residues. Looked up from germline, CDR1 is MNHEY and CDR2 is SVGEGT. This clone was seen once. Original handling: From reference gene primer amplification, estimates of nucleated cell counts were derived. The method was immunoSEQ multiplex PCR; TCRdb's version includes in-frame clones alone and lacks a portion of them. From that table come the V and J calls and clone size; the DNA was used to work out D and trimming. The table has more than 110,000 clones, around 73% seen once. The gene calls are TRBV6-2 or TRBV6-3 and TRBJ2-7; 9 bases agree with TRBD1. The TCR sequence derives from a woman aged 45-65 years with active or convalescent COVID-19. Material: peripheral blood. Here the CDR3 DNA reads TGTGCCAGCAGTAACAGGGGGCCCTACGAGCAGTACTTC. This translates into CASSNRGPYEQYF.